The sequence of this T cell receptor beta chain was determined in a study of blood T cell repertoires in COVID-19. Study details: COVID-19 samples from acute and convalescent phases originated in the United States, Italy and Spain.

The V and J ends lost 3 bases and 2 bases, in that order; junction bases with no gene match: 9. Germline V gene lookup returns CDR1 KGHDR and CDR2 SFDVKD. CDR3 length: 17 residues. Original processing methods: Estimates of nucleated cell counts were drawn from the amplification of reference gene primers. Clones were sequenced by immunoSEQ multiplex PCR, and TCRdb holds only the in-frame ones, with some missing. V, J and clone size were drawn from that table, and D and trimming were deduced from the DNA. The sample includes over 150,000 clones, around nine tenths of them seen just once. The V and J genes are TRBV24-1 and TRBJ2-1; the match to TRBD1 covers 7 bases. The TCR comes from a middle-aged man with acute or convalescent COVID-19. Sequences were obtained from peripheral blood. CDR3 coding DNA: TGTGCCACCAGTGATGTGAGGGACAGTCTGACCTACAATGAGCAGTTCTTC. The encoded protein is CATSDVRDSLTYNEQFF.